This T cell receptor (beta chain) was identified in a study of Tregs in tolerant kidney transplant recipients. Whole-study results and caveats: The small number of patients limits these findings pending further validation. Biological reproducibility was not directly addressed, but technical replication error appeared minimal.

Thawed PBMCs were FACS-sorted into unstimulated CD4+CD25+CD127- regulatory T cells, CD4+CD25- non-regulatory cells, CD4 and CD8 cells. Details on this clone: Antigen specificity is unknown.

Generated by immunoSEQ multiplex PCR, the TCRdb table keeps only in-frame clones and is missing some. Among some 65,000 clones, roughly 84% were seen once, and the ten largest hold around 4.5%. The sequence derives from a human donor in good health. The sequenced sample consisted of CD4+ T cells from blood.

The CDR3 protein is CASSTLPPGLWAFF. Here the CDR3 DNA reads TGTGCCAGCAGTACGCTTCCCCCGGGACTTTGGGCTTTCTTT. The chain combines TRBV6-5 with TRBJ1-1; D perhaps matches TRBD1 (5 bases). The length of the CDR3 is 14 residues. From germline, CDR1 is MNHEY and CDR2 SVGAGI. The germline V and J ends were trimmed by 5 bases and 11 bases, with 21 bases remaining between them.